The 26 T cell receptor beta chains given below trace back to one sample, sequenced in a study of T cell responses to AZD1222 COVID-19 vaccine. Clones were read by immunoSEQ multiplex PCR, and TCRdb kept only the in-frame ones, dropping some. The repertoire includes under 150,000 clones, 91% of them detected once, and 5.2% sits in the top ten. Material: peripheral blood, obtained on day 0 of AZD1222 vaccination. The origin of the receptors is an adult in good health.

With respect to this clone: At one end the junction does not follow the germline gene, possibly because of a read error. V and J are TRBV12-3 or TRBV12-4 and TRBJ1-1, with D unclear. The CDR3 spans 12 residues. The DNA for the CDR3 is TGTGCCAGCGGTTTTTTAGGGCTTGAAGCTTTCTTT. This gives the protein CASGFLGLEAFF.

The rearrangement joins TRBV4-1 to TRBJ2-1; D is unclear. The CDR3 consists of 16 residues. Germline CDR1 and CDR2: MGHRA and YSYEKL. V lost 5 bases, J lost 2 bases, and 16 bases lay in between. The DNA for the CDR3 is TGCGCCAGCAGCTCTCCAGAAGGGATGACCTACAATGAGCAGTTCTTC. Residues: CASSSPEGMTYNEQFF.

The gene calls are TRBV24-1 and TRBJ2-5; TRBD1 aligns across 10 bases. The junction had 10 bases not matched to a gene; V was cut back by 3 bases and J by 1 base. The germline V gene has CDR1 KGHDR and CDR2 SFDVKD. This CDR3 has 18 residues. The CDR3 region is CATSDPRSDRGSQETQYF. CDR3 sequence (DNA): TGTGCCACCAGTGATCCCCGCTCGGACAGGGGGTCCCAAGAGACCCAGTACTTC.

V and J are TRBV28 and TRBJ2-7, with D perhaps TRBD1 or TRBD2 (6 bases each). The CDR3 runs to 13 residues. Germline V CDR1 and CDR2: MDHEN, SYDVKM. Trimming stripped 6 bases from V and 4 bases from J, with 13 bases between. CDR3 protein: CASSGGVVYEQYF. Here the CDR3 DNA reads TGTGCCAGCAGCGGGGGCGTAGTGTACGAGCAGTACTTC. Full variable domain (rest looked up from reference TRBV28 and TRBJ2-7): DVKVTQSSRYLVKRTGEKVFLECVQDMDHENMFWYRQDPGLGLRLIYFSYDVKMKEKGDIPEGYSVSREKKERFSLILESASTNQTSMYLCASSGGVVYEQYFGPGTRLTVT.

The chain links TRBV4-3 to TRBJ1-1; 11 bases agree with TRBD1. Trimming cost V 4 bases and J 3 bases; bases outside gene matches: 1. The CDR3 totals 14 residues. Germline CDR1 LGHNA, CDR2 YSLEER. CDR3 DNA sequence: TGCGCCAGCAGCCTGGGACAGGGGGACACTGAAGCTTTCTTT. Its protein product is CASSLGQGDTEAFF.

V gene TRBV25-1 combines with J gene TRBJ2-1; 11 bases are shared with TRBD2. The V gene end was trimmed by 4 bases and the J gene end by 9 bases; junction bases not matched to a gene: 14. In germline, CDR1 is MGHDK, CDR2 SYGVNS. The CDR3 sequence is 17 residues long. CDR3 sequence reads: CASSVRGASGRSSEQFF. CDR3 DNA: TGTGCCAGCAGTGTGAGGGGGGCTAGCGGGAGGTCGAGTGAGCAGTTCTTC.

The CDR3: CASSYLKTVINEQYF. CDR3 DNA sequence: TGTGCCAGCAGTTACCTTAAGACAGTGATCAACGAGCAGTACTTC. The chain joins TRBV6-2 or TRBV6-3 to TRBJ2-7; possibly TRBD1 for D (5 bases). CDR1 MNHEY and CDR2 SVGEGT come from the germline V gene. V gave up 2 bases and J gave up 5 bases, with 16 bases separating them. The CDR3 is 15 residues long.

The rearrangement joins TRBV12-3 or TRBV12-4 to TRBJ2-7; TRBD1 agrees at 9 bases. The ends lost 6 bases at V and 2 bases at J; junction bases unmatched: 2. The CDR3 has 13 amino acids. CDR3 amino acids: CASRGDRAYEQYF. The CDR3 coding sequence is TGTGCCAGCAGGGGGGACAGGGCCTACGAGCAGTACTTC.

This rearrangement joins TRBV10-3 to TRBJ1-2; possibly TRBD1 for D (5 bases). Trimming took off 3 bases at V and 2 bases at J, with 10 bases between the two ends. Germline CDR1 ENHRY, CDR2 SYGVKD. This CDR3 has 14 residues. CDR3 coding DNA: TGTGCCATCAGTGACGGGGCTCAAAACTATGGCTACACCTTC. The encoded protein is CAISDGAQNYGYTF.

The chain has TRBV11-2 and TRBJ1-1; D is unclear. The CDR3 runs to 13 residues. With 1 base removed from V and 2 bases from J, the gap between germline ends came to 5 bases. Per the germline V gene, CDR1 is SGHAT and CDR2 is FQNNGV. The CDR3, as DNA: TGTGCCAGCAGCTTAGGCCGCAACACTGAAGCTTTCTTT. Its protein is CASSLGRNTEAFF. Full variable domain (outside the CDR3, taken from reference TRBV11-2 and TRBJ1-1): EAGVAQSPRYKIIEKRQSVAFWCNPISGHATLYWYQQILGQGPKLLIQFQNNGVVDDSQLPKDRFSAERLKGVDSTLKIQPAKLEDSAVYLCASSLGRNTEAFFGQGTRLTVV.

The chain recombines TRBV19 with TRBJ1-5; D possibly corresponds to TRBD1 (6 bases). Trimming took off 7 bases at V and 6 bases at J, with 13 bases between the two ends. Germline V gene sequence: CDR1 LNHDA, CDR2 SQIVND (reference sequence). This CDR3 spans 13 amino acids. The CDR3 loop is CASNSGEVQPQHF. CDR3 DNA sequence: TGTGCCAGTAACTCAGGGGAGGTTCAGCCCCAGCATTTT. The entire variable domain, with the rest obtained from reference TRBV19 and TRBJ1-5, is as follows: DGGITQSPKYLFRKEGQNVTLSCEQNLNHDAMYWYRQDPGQGLRLIYYSQIVNDFQKGDIAEGYSVSREKKESFPLTVTSAQKNPTAFYLCASNSGEVQPQHFGDGTRLSIL.

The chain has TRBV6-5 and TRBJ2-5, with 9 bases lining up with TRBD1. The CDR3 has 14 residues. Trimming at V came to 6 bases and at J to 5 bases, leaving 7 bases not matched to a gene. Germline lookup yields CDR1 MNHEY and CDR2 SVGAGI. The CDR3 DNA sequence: TGTGCCAGCAGACAGGGGGCGCTTCTGGAGACCCAGTACTTC. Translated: CASRQGALLETQYF.

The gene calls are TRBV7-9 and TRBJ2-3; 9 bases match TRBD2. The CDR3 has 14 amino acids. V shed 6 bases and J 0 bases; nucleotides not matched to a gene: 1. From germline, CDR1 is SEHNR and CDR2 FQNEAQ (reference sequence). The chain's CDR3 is CASRTSGSTDTQYF. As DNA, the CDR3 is TGTGCCAGCAGGACTAGCGGTAGCACAGATACGCAGTATTTT.

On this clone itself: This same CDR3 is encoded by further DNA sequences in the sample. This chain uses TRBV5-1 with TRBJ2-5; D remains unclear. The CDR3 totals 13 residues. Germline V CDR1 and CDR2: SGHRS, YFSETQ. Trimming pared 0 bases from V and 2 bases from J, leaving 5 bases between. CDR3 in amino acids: CASSLVGQETQYF. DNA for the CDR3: TGCGCCAGCAGCTTGGTGGGGCAAGAGACCCAGTACTTC.

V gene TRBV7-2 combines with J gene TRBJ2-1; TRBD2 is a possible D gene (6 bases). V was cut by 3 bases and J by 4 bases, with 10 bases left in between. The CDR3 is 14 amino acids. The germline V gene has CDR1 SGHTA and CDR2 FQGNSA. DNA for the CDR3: TGTGCCAGCAGCTTTTGGGGGGTATACAATGAGCAGTTCTTC. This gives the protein CASSFWGVYNEQFF. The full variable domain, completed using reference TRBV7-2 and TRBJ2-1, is GAGVSQSPSNKVTEKGKDVELRCDPISGHTALYWYRQSLGQGLEFLIYFQGNSAPDKSGLPSDRFSAERTGGSVSTLTIQRTQQEDSAVYLCASSFWGVYNEQFFGPGTRLTVL.

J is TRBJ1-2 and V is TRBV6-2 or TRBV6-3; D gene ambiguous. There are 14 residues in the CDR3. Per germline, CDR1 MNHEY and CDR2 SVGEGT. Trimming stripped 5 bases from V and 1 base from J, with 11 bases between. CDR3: CASSAHQVNYGYTF. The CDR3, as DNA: TGTGCCAGCAGTGCCCATCAAGTTAACTATGGCTACACCTTC.

CDR3 nucleotides: TGCAGCGCCGGGACAGGGAATGAAAAACTGTTTTTT. This encodes CSAGTGNEKLFF. The rearrangement uses TRBV29-1 and TRBJ1-4; 9 bases agree with TRBD1. V trimming: 7 bases; J trimming: 5 bases; junction bases outside the gene matches: 2. This CDR3 spans 12 amino acids. Germline values: CDR1 SQVTM, CDR2 ANQGSEA. Using reference TRBV29-1 and TRBJ1-4 for the parts outside the CDR3, the full variable domain is SAVISQKPSRDICQRGTSLTIQCQVDSQVTMMFWYRQQPGQSLTLIATANQGSEATYESGFVIDKFPISRPNLTFSTLTVSNMSPEDSSIYLCSAGTGNEKLFFGSGTQLSVL.

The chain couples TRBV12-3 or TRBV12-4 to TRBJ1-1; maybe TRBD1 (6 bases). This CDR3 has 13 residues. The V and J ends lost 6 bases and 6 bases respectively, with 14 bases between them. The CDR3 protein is CASSLYRDAEAFF. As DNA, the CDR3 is TGTGCCAGCAGCTTATACAGGGACGCTGAAGCTTTCTTT.

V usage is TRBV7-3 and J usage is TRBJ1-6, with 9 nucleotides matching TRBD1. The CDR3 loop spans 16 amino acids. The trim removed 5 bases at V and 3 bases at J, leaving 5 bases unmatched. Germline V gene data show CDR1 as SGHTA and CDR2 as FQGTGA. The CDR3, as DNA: TGTGCCAGCAGCACAGGGGGCTCCATCTATAATTCACCCCTCCACTTT. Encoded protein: CASSTGGSIYNSPLHF.

CDR3 sequence (DNA): TGTGCCAGCAGTTTGAAAAATGAAAAACTGTTTTTT. Translation gives CASSLKNEKLFF. This sequence joins TRBV12-3 or TRBV12-4 and TRBJ1-4; D is uncertain. Trimming shortened V by 3 bases and J by 5 bases, and 4 bases separated the two germline ends. The CDR3 has 12 amino acids.

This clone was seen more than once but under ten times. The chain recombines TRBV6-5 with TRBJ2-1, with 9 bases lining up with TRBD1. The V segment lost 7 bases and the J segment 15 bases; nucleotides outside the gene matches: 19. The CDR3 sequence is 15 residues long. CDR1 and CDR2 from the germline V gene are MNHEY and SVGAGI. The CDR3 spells CASTSSPDRGEASFF. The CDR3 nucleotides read TGTGCCAGCACCAGCAGCCCGGACAGGGGAGAGGCTTCGTTCTTC.

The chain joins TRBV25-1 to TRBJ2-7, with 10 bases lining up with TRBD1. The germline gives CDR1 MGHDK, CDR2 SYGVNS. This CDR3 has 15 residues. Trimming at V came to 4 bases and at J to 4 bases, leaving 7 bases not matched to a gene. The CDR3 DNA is TGTGCCAGCAGTGCCCCGGGACAGGGGCAGTACGAGCAGTACTTC. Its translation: CASSAPGQGQYEQYF.

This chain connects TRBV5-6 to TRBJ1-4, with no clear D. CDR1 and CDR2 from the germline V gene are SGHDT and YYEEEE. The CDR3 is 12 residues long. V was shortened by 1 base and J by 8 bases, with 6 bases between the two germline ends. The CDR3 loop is CASSLPGEKLFF. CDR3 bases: TGTGCCAGCAGCTTGCCGGGCGAAAAACTGTTTTTT.

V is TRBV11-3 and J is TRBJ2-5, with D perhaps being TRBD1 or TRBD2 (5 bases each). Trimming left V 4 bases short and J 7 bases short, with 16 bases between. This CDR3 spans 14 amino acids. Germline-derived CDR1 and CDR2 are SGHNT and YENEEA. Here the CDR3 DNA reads TGTGCCAGCAGCTCCCGGCGTGGGGACGGGACCCAGTACTTC. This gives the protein CASSSRRGDGTQYF.

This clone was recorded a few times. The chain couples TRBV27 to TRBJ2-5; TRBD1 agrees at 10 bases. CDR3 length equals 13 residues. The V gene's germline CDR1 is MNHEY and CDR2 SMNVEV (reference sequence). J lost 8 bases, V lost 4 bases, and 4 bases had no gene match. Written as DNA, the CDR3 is TGTGCCAGCAGTTGGACAGGGGGGAGAACCCAGTACTTC. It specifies CASSWTGGRTQYF.

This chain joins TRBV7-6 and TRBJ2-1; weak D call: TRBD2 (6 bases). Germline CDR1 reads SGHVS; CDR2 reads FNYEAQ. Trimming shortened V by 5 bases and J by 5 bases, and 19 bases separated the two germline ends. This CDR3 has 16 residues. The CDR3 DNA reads TGTGCCAGCAGCCTAGGGTACGGAACTAGCCACAATGAGCAGTTCTTC. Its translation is CASSLGYGTSHNEQFF.